Detailed here is one T cell receptor beta chain. Assay: immunoSEQ multiplex PCR; the TCRdb copy retains only in-frame clones and omits some. The sample records about 66,000 clones, 65% to 90% being singletons. The sample is drawn from a study of a mutant IDH1 vaccine in newly diagnosed glioma. Time point here: baseline, week 1 (first vaccination visit). The treatment is: pre-vaccination baseline after standard-of-care therapy. Trimming at V came to 5 bases and at J to 0 bases, leaving 6 bases not matched to a gene. The CDR3 is 15 amino acids. The V gene's germline CDR1 is SGHRS and CDR2 YFSETQ. The rearrangement links TRBV5-1 to TRBJ1-1, with 8 bases matching TRBD1. This specimen was PBMCs, taken from a glioma patient treated with radiotherapy, temozolomide or both. The sequence came from a man younger than 45 with glioma. Written as DNA, the CDR3 is TGCGCCAGCAGTACAAGACAGGGGATGAACACTGAAGCTTTCTTT. Residues: CASSTRQGMNTEAFF.